This T cell receptor beta chain is from a study of cytomegalovirus exposure and HLA in healthy donors. PCR was performed using 60 Vbeta and 13 Jbeta primers. Using immunoSEQ multiplex PCR, the repertoire was profiled, and TCRdb retains in-frame clones only, with some absent. The table includes 150,000 to 200,000 clones, approximately 81% detected once. This clone was seen only once. V trimming: 6 bases; J trimming: 7 bases; junction bases outside the gene matches: 11. The germline CDR1 and CDR2 sequences are MDHEN and SYDVKM. CDR3 size: 14 residues. The chain recombines TRBV28 with TRBJ1-2; 7 positions agree with TRBD1. The clonotype comes from a boy aged 5-17 years in good health and CMV-seronegative. Sequenced material: PBMCs. This CDR3 is CASSSQTGVSGYTF. CDR3 in DNA: TGTGCCAGCAGCTCTCAAACAGGGGTCAGTGGCTACACCTTC.